Listed here are 15 T cell receptor beta chains from one sample, sequenced in a study of shared clonotypes between healthy human individuals. Clones were read by immunoSEQ multiplex PCR, and TCRdb kept only the in-frame ones, dropping some. The sample comprises some 680,000 clones, around three quarters of which are singletons, and roughly 2% rests with the top ten. Sequencing input: memory CD4+ T cells sorted from blood. Subset meaning: CD45RA-negative fraction. These receptors were collected from a woman in her twenties or thirties in good health.

The chain has TRBV7-6 and TRBJ2-1, with 12 bases matching TRBD2. The V gene's germline CDR1 is SGHVS and CDR2 FNYEAQ. There are 13 residues in the CDR3. With V trimmed by 5 bases and J by 15 bases, 8 bases remained unmatched. This CDR3 is CASSLRLAGALFF. In DNA, the CDR3 is TGTGCCAGCAGCCTAAGACTAGCGGGAGCTCTGTTCTTC.

This sequence joins TRBV5-1 and TRBJ2-5; the D is unclear. CDR3 length: 14 amino acids. Germline-derived CDR1 and CDR2 are SGHRS and YFSETQ. The V and J ends lost 0 bases and 2 bases respectively, with 8 bases between them. The CDR3 region is CASSLDSIQETQYF. Here the CDR3 DNA reads TGCGCCAGCAGCTTGGACAGTATTCAAGAGACCCAGTACTTC.

This clone has only one observation. The same CDR3 also results from other DNA sequences found in this sample. The J gene is TRBJ2-6, the V gene TRBV7-2; 8 bases fit TRBD1. The CDR3 is 15 residues long. Germline loops: CDR1 SGHTA, CDR2 FQGNSA. V lost 4 bases, J lost 2 bases, and 1 base stayed unmatched. The CDR3 spells CASSSQGAGANVLTF. The DNA of the CDR3 is TGTGCCAGCAGCTCACAGGGGGCTGGGGCCAACGTCCTGACTTTC.

The chain recombines TRBV5-4 with TRBJ1-1; D gene uncertain. The V gene's germline CDR1 is SGHNT and CDR2 YYREEE (reference sequence). The CDR3 extends over 14 amino acids. V gave up 6 bases and J gave up 3 bases, with 15 bases separating them. The CDR3 loop is CASTSRWQYTEAFF. The CDR3 DNA sequence: TGTGCCAGCACATCTAGATGGCAGTACACTGAAGCTTTCTTT.

This clone was picked up a small number of times. The same CDR3 arises from other DNA sequences in this sample as well. This sequence joins TRBV28 and TRBJ2-3; D is uncertain. The CDR3 totals 13 residues. V gave up 1 base and J gave up 3 bases, with 5 bases separating them. Germline CDR1 is MDHEN and CDR2 is SYDVKM. The CDR3 DNA follows: TGTGCCAGCAGTTTATCCGGGACAGATACGCAGTATTTT. Translating gives CASSLSGTDTQYF.

This CDR3 reads CASSPTPRLDQNIQYF. DNA of the CDR3: TGCGCCAGCAGTCCGACTCCTCGACTAGACCAAAACATTCAGTACTTC. The genes are TRBV4-1 and TRBJ2-4, with D possibly matching TRBD2 (6 bases). The CDR3 totals 16 residues. Germline values: CDR1 MGHRA, CDR2 YSYEKL. Between the trimmed V and J ends, which lost 6 bases and 5 bases, there was a span of 20 bases.

This clone appeared many times. The J gene is TRBJ1-4, the V gene TRBV15; no definite D call. Looked up from germline, CDR1 is LNHNV and CDR2 is YYDKDF (reference sequence). The CDR3 runs to 14 residues. V lost 5 bases and J 0 bases, leaving 7 bases between the germline ends. The CDR3: CATSWSTTNEKLFF. In DNA form, the CDR3 reads TGTGCCACCAGCTGGAGTACAACTAATGAAAAACTGTTTTTT.

As to this clone: Other DNA sequences in this specimen translate into the identical CDR3. This chain uses TRBV2 with TRBJ1-2, with D possibly TRBD1 on 5 matching bases. Germline V gene data show CDR1 as SNHLY and CDR2 as FYNNEI. This CDR3 region has 14 residues. Trimming shortened V by 3 bases and J by 0 bases, and 8 bases separated the two germline ends. In DNA form, the CDR3 reads TGTGCCAGCAGTGAGAGGGGCTCTAACTATGGCTACACCTTC. Protein sequence: CASSERGSNYGYTF.

This chain uses TRBV28 with TRBJ2-7; D ambiguous. The CDR3 is made up of 12 amino acids. The germline V gene has CDR1 MDHEN and CDR2 SYDVKM. Trimming pared 3 bases from V and 8 bases from J, leaving 11 bases between. CDR3 amino acids: CASSFGPTQQYF. CDR3 nucleotides: TGTGCCAGCAGTTTCGGGCCGACCCAGCAGTACTTC.

The J gene is TRBJ2-7, the V gene TRBV4-2; 14 positions match TRBD2. The germline V gene encodes CDR1 LGHNA and CDR2 YNFKEQ. V lost 3 bases, J lost 2 bases, and 12 bases stayed unmatched. This CDR3 is 19 amino acids long. DNA for the CDR3: TGTGCCAGCAGCCACCTCGGGACTAGCGGGAGTAATTTACCCTACGAGCAGTACTTC. This encodes CASSHLGTSGSNLPYEQYF.

The sample holds many counts of this clone. The sample holds other DNA sequences that translate to the same CDR3. The rearrangement links TRBV30 to TRBJ1-4; weak D call: TRBD1 (5 bases). Germline loops: CDR1 GTSNPN, CDR2 SVGIG (reference sequence). The CDR3 spans 14 residues. Deletions cut 0 bases from V and 8 bases from J, with 13 bases between. Here the CDR3 DNA reads TGTGCCTGGAGTGTAGTAGGGGCGGGAGAAAAACTGTTTTTT. It encodes CAWSVVGAGEKLFF.

Concerning this clone itself: Different DNA sequences within this sample yield the same CDR3. The chain recombines TRBV2 with TRBJ2-3; TRBD2 is a possible D gene (5 bases). Trimming took off 7 bases at V and 3 bases at J, with 11 bases between the two ends. Germline-derived CDR1 and CDR2 are SNHLY and FYNNEI. The CDR3 has 13 residues. Written as DNA, the CDR3 is TGTGCCAGCACGCGGGTTCGGACAGATACGCAGTATTTT. Translation gives CASTRVRTDTQYF.

V is TRBV19 and J is TRBJ2-1; 8 nucleotides match TRBD2. Germline CDR1 is LNHDA and CDR2 is SQIVND (reference sequence). The CDR3 has 15 amino acids. J gave up 2 bases and V 6 bases, and 6 bases lay outside the gene matches. DNA of the CDR3: TGTGCCAGTAGGTTAGCGGGGCCGGCCTACAATGAGCAGTTCTTC. This encodes CASRLAGPAYNEQFF.

The chain recombines TRBV5-4 with TRBJ1-5; D perhaps matches TRBD1 (5 bases). The CDR3 contains 15 residues. The ends were cut back, 0 bases at V and 2 bases at J, with 9 bases in the middle. Germline values: CDR1 SGHNT, CDR2 YYREEE (reference sequence). The chain's CDR3 is CASSLAGGGNQPQHF. CDR3 DNA: TGTGCCAGCAGCTTGGCTGGGGGGGGCAATCAGCCCCAGCATTTT. Full variable domain (missing parts from reference TRBV5-4 and TRBJ1-5): ETGVTQSPTHLIKTRGQQVTLRCSSQSGHNTVSWYQQALGQGPQFIFQYYREEENGRGNFPPRFSGLQFPNYSSELNVNALELDDSALYLCASSLAGGGNQPQHFGDGTRLSIL.

The chain has TRBV6-5 and TRBJ2-7; 9 bases match TRBD2. This CDR3 spans 15 amino acids. Losses at the gene ends were 2 bases for V and 5 bases for J; bases not matched to a gene: 7. Germline CDR1 is MNHEY and CDR2 is SVGAGI. The CDR3 here is CASSYDSSGINEQYF. The DNA of the CDR3 is TGTGCCAGCAGTTACGACTCTAGCGGGATCAACGAGCAGTACTTC.